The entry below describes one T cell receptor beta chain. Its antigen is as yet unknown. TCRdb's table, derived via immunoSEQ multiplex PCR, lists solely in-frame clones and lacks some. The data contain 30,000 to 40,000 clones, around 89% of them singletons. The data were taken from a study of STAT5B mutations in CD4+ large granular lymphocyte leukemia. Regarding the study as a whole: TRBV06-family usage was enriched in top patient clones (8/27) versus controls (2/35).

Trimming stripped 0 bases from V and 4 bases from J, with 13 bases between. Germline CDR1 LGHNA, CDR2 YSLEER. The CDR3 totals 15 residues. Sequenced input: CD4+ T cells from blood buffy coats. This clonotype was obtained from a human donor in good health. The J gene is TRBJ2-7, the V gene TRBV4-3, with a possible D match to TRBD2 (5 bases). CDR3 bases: TGCGCCAGCAGCCAAGATGTATCGAGCGGATACGAGCAGTACTTC. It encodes CASSQDVSSGYEQYF.